The 30 T cell receptor beta chains below come from one sample, sequenced in a study of blood T cell repertoires in COVID-19. Profiling relied on immunoSEQ multiplex PCR, and the TCRdb table lists in-frame clones only, not all of them. The table records approximately 270,000 clones, around 85% of them present only once. The sample consisted of peripheral blood. These receptors were collected from a human donor with COVID-19, enrolled during active disease. The donor label of this sample is uncertain.

The chain couples TRBV7-2 to TRBJ2-7; 7 nucleotides agree with TRBD1. The length of the CDR3 is 17 residues. Per germline, CDR1 SGHTA and CDR2 FQGNSA. With 9 bases clipped from V and 2 bases from J, the junction kept 19 bases outside the gene matches. CDR3 nucleotides: TGTGCCAGGGTTCTTGAACAGGGGCGCCACCGCACCTACGAGCAGTACTTC. Protein sequence: CARVLEQGRHRTYEQYF.

The chain combines TRBV7-3 with TRBJ2-1; no definite D call. The CDR3 extends over 13 amino acids. Trimming cost V 5 bases and J 4 bases, with 9 bases left between them. The V gene's germline CDR1 is SGHTA and CDR2 FQGTGA. The CDR3 DNA reads TGTGCCAGCAGCCCCACGAGTTACAATGAGCAGTTCTTC. Amino acids: CASSPTSYNEQFF.

This clone was seen a few times. This sequence joins TRBV9 and TRBJ2-4; TRBD2 might be the D (6 bases). Germline CDR1 and CDR2: SGDLS and YYNGEE. V lost 0 bases and J 6 bases, leaving 7 bases between the germline ends. The CDR3 totals 13 residues. The CDR3 spells CASSVAGRNIQYF. CDR3 sequence (DNA): TGTGCCAGCAGCGTAGCCGGGAGAAACATTCAGTACTTC. Variable domain in full (rest from reference TRBV9 and TRBJ2-4): DSGVTQTPKHLITATGQRVTLRCSPRSGDLSVYWYQQSLDQGLQFLIQYYNGEERAKGNILERFSAQQFPDLHSELNLSSLELGDSALYFCASSVAGRNIQYFGAGTRLSVL.

This clone came up a few times. The rearrangement links TRBV28 to TRBJ2-7; tentative D call: TRBD1 (6 bases). The CDR3 loop spans 14 amino acids. With 8 bases removed from V and 4 bases from J, the gap between germline ends came to 18 bases. Germline lookup yields CDR1 MDHEN and CDR2 SYDVKM. In DNA, the CDR3 is TGTGCCAGCGCCAGCCCGGGACAAGCATACGAGCAGTACTTC. Protein sequence: CASASPGQAYEQYF.

This clone was observed once. The CDR3 loop reads CASSSLRGTDTQYF. CDR3 in DNA: TGTGCCAGCAGCTCCCTCCGGGGGACCGATACGCAGTATTTT. The chain joins TRBV11-3 to TRBJ2-3, with D perhaps matching TRBD2 (6 bases). V shed 4 bases and J shed 6 bases, with 14 bases lying between them. The length of the CDR3 is 14 residues. Germline loops: CDR1 SGHNT, CDR2 YENEEA.

This chain joins TRBV3-1 (or the pseudogene TRBV3-2) and TRBJ2-2; TRBD2 aligns across 7 bases. The ends lost 4 bases at V and 2 bases at J; junction bases unmatched: 7. CDR1 is LGHDT, CDR2 YNNKEL, per germline (reference sequence). The CDR3 is 16 amino acids. The chain's CDR3 is CASSPPASGNTGELFF. For the CDR3, the DNA is TGTGCCAGCAGCCCGCCGGCTAGCGGCAACACCGGGGAGCTGTTTTTT.

The chain carries TRBV7-2 and TRBJ2-7, with 12 bases that match TRBD2. CDR3 size: 15 residues. Germline V gives CDR1 SGHTA, CDR2 FQGNSA. Trimming took 6 bases from V and 3 from J; bases not matched to a gene: 6. The CDR3 loop reads CASRDRLAGDYEQYF. The DNA of the CDR3 is TGTGCCAGCAGGGATAGACTAGCGGGAGACTACGAGCAGTACTTC.

Turning to this clone: This CDR3 is also generated by other DNA sequences in the sample. This rearrangement joins TRBV7-2 to TRBJ1-2; D remains ambiguous. Germline CDR1 reads SGHTA; CDR2 reads FQGNSA. The CDR3 runs 14 residues. V was trimmed by 1 base and J by 7 bases, leaving 13 bases between them. The CDR3 bases are TGTGCCAGCAGCTTAGAGGCCGGGGTAGGTGGCTACACCTTC. Amino acids: CASSLEAGVGGYTF.

This clone was seen a few times. This chain connects TRBV5-6 to TRBJ1-6; D ambiguous. CDR1 and CDR2 (germline): SGHDT, YYEEEE. The CDR3 consists of 14 residues. V was trimmed by 2 bases and J by 7 bases, leaving 10 bases between them. CDR3 sequence: CASSFALGNSPLHF. DNA of the CDR3: TGTGCCAGCAGCTTCGCATTGGGCAATTCACCCCTCCACTTT.

The chain employs TRBV3-1 (or the pseudogene TRBV3-2) and TRBJ2-7, with a possible D match to TRBD2 (5 bases). CDR3 size: 15 residues. Trimming cost V 1 base and J 3 bases, with 13 bases left between them. Per the germline V gene, CDR1 is LGHDT and CDR2 is YNNKEL (reference sequence). CDR3 loop: CASSQGSGVLYEQYF. The CDR3 bases are TGTGCCAGCAGCCAAGGATCCGGGGTTCTCTACGAGCAGTACTTC.

This clone was seen just once. This chain joins TRBV29-1 and TRBJ1-1; D call uncertain. Germline V gene data show CDR1 as SQVTM and CDR2 as ANQGSEA. Deletions cut 8 bases from V and 3 bases from J, with 10 bases between. The CDR3 is made up of 11 amino acids. Written as DNA, the CDR3 is TGCAGCACTGGAGGCGACACTGAAGCTTTCTTT. Amino acids: CSTGGDTEAFF.

The rearrangement joins TRBV19 to TRBJ2-5, with TRBD1 matching over 9 bases. V lost 5 bases, J lost 0 bases, and 13 bases stayed unmatched. Germline lookup yields CDR1 LNHDA and CDR2 SQIVND (reference sequence). The CDR3 has 18 residues. CDR3 DNA: TGTGCCAGTAGTGGAGTTGGGGGACAGGGAAAGTACCAAGAGACCCAGTACTTC. This gives the protein CASSGVGGQGKYQETQYF.

The V gene is TRBV3-1 (or the pseudogene TRBV3-2), the J gene TRBJ1-1; D is undetermined. Germline CDR1 reads LGHDT; CDR2 reads YNNKEL (reference sequence). V was clipped by 0 bases and J by 8 bases, with 10 bases between them. The CDR3 totals 13 residues. The CDR3 sequence: CASSQEAGGEAFF. In DNA, the CDR3 is TGTGCCAGCAGCCAAGAAGCTGGAGGGGAAGCTTTCTTT.

The chain is built from TRBV10-1 and TRBJ1-1, with 8 bases aligning to TRBD1. The CDR3 spans 16 residues. The germline V gene has CDR1 WNHNN and CDR2 SYGVQD (reference sequence). V lost 6 bases and J lost 1; bases outside the gene matches: 10. CDR3 in amino acids: CASRNRTGRQNTEAFF. In nucleotides, the CDR3 is TGCGCCAGCAGAAACAGGACAGGGCGCCAGAACACTGAAGCTTTCTTT.

In its sample, this clone was seen once. The V and J genes are TRBV18 and TRBJ2-4, with 11 nucleotides matching TRBD2. CDR1 KGHSH and CDR2 LQKENI come from the germline V gene. This CDR3 is built from 13 residues. V was clipped by 6 bases and J by 11 bases; unmatched bases: 6. DNA of the CDR3: TGTGCCAGCTCTTTGACTAGCGGGATTCTTCAGTACTTC. The encoded protein is CASSLTSGILQYF. Based on the CDR3 plus reference TRBV18 and TRBJ2-4, the full variable domain is NAGVMQNPRHLVRRRGQEARLRCSPMKGHSHVYWYRQLPEEGLKFMVYLQKENIIDESGMPKERFSAEFPKEGPSILRIQQVVRGDSAAYFCASSLTSGILQYFGAGTRLSVL.

The chain recombines TRBV19 with TRBJ1-4; weak D call: TRBD1 (5 bases). Germline loops: CDR1 LNHDA, CDR2 SQIVND (reference sequence). Trimming removed 7 bases at V and 0 bases at J, with 15 bases between. This CDR3 region has 16 residues. In DNA, the CDR3 is TGTGCCAGTATAGCCCGTGCAGGGCCAACTAATGAAAAACTGTTTTTT. Amino acid sequence: CASIARAGPTNEKLFF. The variable domain in full, completed from reference TRBV19 and TRBJ1-4, reads DGGITQSPKYLFRKEGQNVTLSCEQNLNHDAMYWYRQDPGQGLRLIYYSQIVNDFQKGDIAEGYSVSREKKESFPLTVTSAQKNPTAFYLCASIARAGPTNEKLFFGSGTQLSVL.

This chain links TRBV18 with TRBJ2-3; possibly TRBD1 for D (6 bases). The CDR3 extends over 16 amino acids. The ends were cut back, 3 bases at V and 0 bases at J, with 13 bases in the middle. The V gene's germline CDR1 is KGHSH and CDR2 LQKENI. CDR3 protein: CASSPGTIRSTDTQYF. CDR3 in DNA: TGTGCCAGCTCACCGGGGACAATCCGTAGCACAGATACGCAGTATTTT. Together with reference TRBV18 and TRBJ2-3, the CDR3 gives the full variable domain: NAGVMQNPRHLVRRRGQEARLRCSPMKGHSHVYWYRQLPEEGLKFMVYLQKENIIDESGMPKERFSAEFPKEGPSILRIQQVVRGDSAAYFCASSPGTIRSTDTQYFGPGTRLTVL.

The chain recombines TRBV11-2 with TRBJ2-5, with 11 nucleotides matching TRBD2. The germline gives CDR1 SGHAT, CDR2 FQNNGV. The CDR3 runs 17 residues. Trimming removed 1 base from V and 4 bases from J; junction bases left unmatched: 8. The CDR3 loop reads CASSLVVAGGPGETQYF. The CDR3 coding sequence is TGTGCCAGCAGCTTAGTCGTAGCGGGAGGGCCGGGAGAGACCCAGTACTTC.

The rearrangement uses TRBV10-3 and TRBJ1-2, with 8 bases matching TRBD1. Germline V gene sequence: CDR1 ENHRY, CDR2 SYGVKD. V gave up 6 bases and J gave up 6 bases; unmatched junction bases: 3. The CDR3 covers 12 residues. The CDR3 reads CAISLQGDGYTF. The CDR3 DNA reads as TGTGCCATCAGCTTACAGGGGGATGGCTACACCTTC.

This clone has a single count. V gene TRBV2 combines with J gene TRBJ1-1; D gene unclear. This CDR3 has 13 residues. Deletions cut 7 bases from V and 5 bases from J, with 14 bases between. CDR1 and CDR2 (germline): SNHLY, FYNNEI. CDR3 bases: TGTGCCAGCACCAACGAGCAAGAGACTGAAGCTTTCTTT. This encodes CASTNEQETEAFF.

This rearrangement joins TRBV7-2 to TRBJ1-5, with D uncertain. The CDR3 has 15 residues. Germline lookup yields CDR1 SGHTA and CDR2 FQGNSA. The V and J ends lost 0 bases and 9 bases respectively, with 15 bases between them. CDR3 in DNA: TGTGCCAGCAGCTTAGCGACCGTGGGCACCGGGCCCCAGCATTTT. It is translated as CASSLATVGTGPQHF.

This clone appeared a few times. The rearrangement uses TRBV5-8 and TRBJ1-6, with 10 bases identical to TRBD1. Germline V gene sequence: CDR1 SGHTS, CDR2 YDEGEE. CDR3 size: 16 residues. V shed 4 bases, J shed 8 bases, and the junction held 9 bases outside the gene matches. The CDR3 is CASSHLPGTGDSPLHF. DNA of the CDR3: TGTGCCAGCAGCCACTTACCCGGGACAGGGGATTCACCCCTCCACTTT.

This clone was detected only once. V usage is TRBV27 and J usage is TRBJ1-4; TRBD1 agrees at 11 bases. J gave up 4 bases and V 4 bases, and 5 bases lay outside the gene matches. The CDR3 consists of 16 residues. The germline gives CDR1 MNHEY, CDR2 SMNVEV (reference sequence). This chain's CDR3 is CASSSDRGRFNEKLFF. CDR3 DNA sequence: TGTGCCAGCAGTTCGGACAGGGGGCGGTTTAATGAAAAACTGTTTTTT. The full variable domain, rest sourced from reference TRBV27 and TRBJ1-4, is EAQVTQNPRYLITVTGKKLTVTCSQNMNHEYMSWYRQDPGLGLRQIYYSMNVEVTDKGDVPEGYKVSRKEKRNFPLILESPSPNQTSLYFCASSSDRGRFNEKLFFGSGTQLSVL.

In DNA form, the CDR3 reads TGTGCCAGCAGCCCAGGGACGGGCAGGGGAGAAGAGACCCAGTACTTC. Its protein is CASSPGTGRGEETQYF. This chain uses TRBV7-8 with TRBJ2-5; D perhaps matches TRBD1 (6 bases). Trimming cost V 5 bases and J 3 bases, with 19 bases left between them. The germline V gene has CDR1 SGHVS and CDR2 FQNEAQ. The CDR3 runs 16 residues.

J is TRBJ2-1 and V is TRBV6-5, with D perhaps matching TRBD1 (5 bases). This CDR3 contains 13 residues. V was trimmed by 2 bases and J by 3 bases, leaving 5 bases between them. Germline V gene lookup returns CDR1 MNHEY and CDR2 SVGAGI. The CDR3 coding sequence is TGTGCCAGCAGTTACAGGGGCTACAATGAGCAGTTCTTC. Translated, it gives CASSYRGYNEQFF.

This clone has only a few counts. V usage is TRBV5-6 and J usage is TRBJ2-7; D is uncertain. CDR3 length: 15 residues. Germline CDR1 reads SGHDT; CDR2 reads YYEEEE. V shed 4 bases and J shed 5 bases, with 19 bases lying between them. CDR3 sequence: CASSTPSRVTNEQYF. The CDR3, as DNA: TGTGCCAGCAGCACCCCATCCCGGGTGACGAACGAGCAGTACTTC. The entire variable domain, with the rest obtained from reference TRBV5-6 and TRBJ2-7, is as follows: DAGVTQSPTHLIKTRGQQVTLRCSPKSGHDTVSWYQQALGQGPQFIFQYYEEEERQRGNFPDRFSGHQFPNYSSELNVNALLLGDSALYLCASSTPSRVTNEQYFGPGTRLTVT.

The rearrangement uses TRBV12-3 or TRBV12-4 and TRBJ2-1; no clear D gene. The CDR3 is 12 residues long. The V gene lost 5 bases and the J gene lost 3 bases, with 5 bases spanning the gap. Here the CDR3 DNA reads TGTGCCAGCAGTCCTTTCTACAATGAGCAGTTCTTC. Protein: CASSPFYNEQFF.

The chain uses TRBV9 and TRBJ1-3; D not resolved. This CDR3 has 15 residues. The germline gives CDR1 SGDLS, CDR2 YYNGEE. The germline V and J ends were trimmed by 6 bases and 1 base, with 14 bases remaining between them. The CDR3 nucleotides read TGTGCCAGCACCCGGGCGGGAGGGTCTGGAAACACCATATATTTT. Its protein is CASTRAGGSGNTIYF.

CDR3 protein: CASSDTPGGTEAFF. DNA of the CDR3: TGCGCCAGCAGTGACACTCCGGGGGGCACTGAAGCTTTCTTT. V and J are TRBV10-1 and TRBJ1-1; D possibly corresponds to TRBD1 (5 bases). This CDR3 is 14 amino acids long. CDR1 and CDR2 (germline): WNHNN, SYGVQD (reference sequence). Trimming left V 3 bases short and J 4 bases short, with 12 bases between.

The chain recombines TRBV28 with TRBJ1-4, with D maybe TRBD1 (6 bases). CDR3 length: 16 residues. V gave up 4 bases and J gave up 0 bases, with 12 bases separating them. The germline gives CDR1 MDHEN, CDR2 SYDVKM. The CDR3 spells CASSYRVLATNEKLFF. In DNA form, the CDR3 reads TGTGCCAGCAGTTACAGGGTCCTTGCAACTAATGAAAAACTGTTTTTT. The variable domain in full, completed from reference TRBV28 and TRBJ1-4, reads DVKVTQSSRYLVKRTGEKVFLECVQDMDHENMFWYRQDPGLGLRLIYFSYDVKMKEKGDIPEGYSVSREKKERFSLILESASTNQTSMYLCASSYRVLATNEKLFFGSGTQLSVL.